One sample yielded the 5 T cell receptor beta chains listed below, sequenced in a study of blood T cell repertoires in COVID-19. TCRdb's copy holds only in-frame clones and misses some; the assay was immunoSEQ multiplex PCR. The data contain some 350,000 clones, approximately 82% of them seen just once; the ten biggest clones take up 3%. The source material was peripheral blood. These receptors originate from a man aged 25-45 years with active or convalescent COVID-19.

This clone was observed a few times. The chain employs TRBV9 and TRBJ2-7; D gene uncertain. Trimming took off 4 bases at V and 3 bases at J, with 20 bases between the two ends. Germline CDR1 and CDR2: SGDLS and YYNGEE. The CDR3 is made up of 16 amino acids. The CDR3 reads CASSHAPDGVLYEQYF. The CDR3 nucleotides read TGTGCCAGCAGCCATGCCCCCGACGGAGTCCTCTACGAGCAGTACTTC.

The chain combines TRBV11-1 with TRBJ2-1; 8 bases map to TRBD1. Germline V CDR1 and CDR2: SGHAT, FQDESV (reference sequence). The CDR3 sequence is 15 residues long. V lost 3 bases, J lost 3 bases, and 4 bases stayed unmatched. The CDR3 here is CASSLATGVYNEQFF. Written as DNA, the CDR3 is TGTGCCAGCAGCTTGGCGACAGGGGTCTACAATGAGCAGTTCTTC.

The CDR3 sequence is CASSQDYTEAFF. The CDR3 DNA reads TGTGCCAGCAGTCAGGATTACACTGAAGCTTTCTTT. This chain joins TRBV6-2 or TRBV6-3 and TRBJ1-1; D is undetermined. Trimming removed 5 bases from V and 3 bases from J, with 7 bases in between. Germline CDR1 is MNHEY and CDR2 is SVGEGT. The CDR3 spans 12 residues.

The chain combines TRBV5-1 with TRBJ2-1, with D possibly TRBD1 on 5 matching bases. Trimming pared 0 bases from V and 0 bases from J, leaving 13 bases between. Looked up from germline, CDR1 is SGHRS and CDR2 is YFSETQ. CDR3 length: 17 residues. CDR3 protein: CASSLGYRSSSYNEQFF. CDR3 DNA sequence: TGCGCCAGCAGCTTGGGGTACAGGTCGAGCTCCTACAATGAGCAGTTCTTC.

The chain recombines TRBV6-5 with TRBJ2-1; TRBD2 aligns across 8 bases. Trimming took 7 bases from V and 7 from J; bases not matched to a gene: 12. This CDR3 region has 15 residues. Germline CDR1 MNHEY, CDR2 SVGAGI. CDR3 nucleotides: TGTGCCAGCACCGTGCCCGGGACTAGTGGTAATGAGCAGTTCTTC. Its protein product is CASTVPGTSGNEQFF.